Following are 17 T cell receptor beta chains from one sample sequenced in a study of T cells in localized non-small cell lung cancer. Assay: immunoSEQ multiplex PCR; the TCRdb copy retains only in-frame clones and omits some. The sample has roughly 28,000 clones; roughly 86% are singletons. Sequencing used peripheral blood, obtained before any cancer treatment. These receptors were taken from a male donor older than 55 with stage I lung adenocarcinoma.

The rearrangement links TRBV27 to TRBJ1-2; D may be TRBD1 (5 bases). The germline CDR1 and CDR2 sequences are MNHEY and SMNVEV (reference sequence). The CDR3 totals 14 residues. Trimming took off 2 bases at V and 4 bases at J, with 11 bases between the two ends. In nucleotides, the CDR3 is TGTGCCAGCAGTTTACTTCCAGGGCTCTATGGCTACACCTTC. This translates into CASSLLPGLYGYTF.

The chain employs TRBV5-5 and TRBJ1-5; D might be TRBD1 (5 bases). The CDR3 runs 13 residues. V was cut by 0 bases and J by 6 bases, with 7 bases left in between. CDR1 and CDR2 from the germline V gene are SGHKS and YYEKEE (reference sequence). The CDR3 sequence: CASSLADSQPQHF. The CDR3 DNA reads TGTGCCAGCAGCTTGGCAGACAGTCAGCCCCAGCATTTT.

This sequence joins TRBV12-5 and TRBJ2-3, with D perhaps TRBD2 (5 bases). This CDR3 contains 14 residues. From germline, CDR1 is LGHNT and CDR2 FRNRAP. The V end lost 1 base, the J end lost 7 bases, and 12 bases lay between the germline ends. The CDR3 loop reads CASGLGTAPHTQYF. Written as DNA, the CDR3 is TGTGCTAGTGGTTTGGGGACTGCACCGCATACGCAGTATTTT.

The chain recombines TRBV18 with TRBJ1-5; 8 bases are shared with TRBD1. The CDR3 totals 16 residues. The V gene's germline CDR1 is KGHSH and CDR2 LQKENI. Trimming cost V 5 bases and J 5 bases; bases outside gene matches: 11. The CDR3 spells CASSSRAGGADQPQHF. CDR3 in DNA: TGTGCCAGCTCATCGAGGGCAGGGGGCGCTGATCAGCCCCAGCATTTT.

The CDR3, as DNA: TGTGCCAGCATCGTAGGCGGGAATAGCAATCAGCCCCAGCATTTT. It yields the protein CASIVGGNSNQPQHF. The rearrangement uses TRBV28 and TRBJ1-5; no clear D. Germline CDR1 MDHEN, CDR2 SYDVKM. The CDR3 is 15 residues long. With 7 bases removed from V and 0 bases from J, the gap between germline ends came to 13 bases.

The chain carries TRBV30 and TRBJ2-7; D is unclear. The ends were cut back, 1 base at V and 4 bases at J, with 5 bases in the middle. CDR1 is GTSNPN and CDR2 is SVGIG in the germline V gene (reference sequence). CDR3 size: 11 residues. The chain's CDR3 is CAWSGRYEQYF. The CDR3 nucleotides read TGTGCCTGGAGTGGCAGGTACGAGCAGTACTTC.

This clone was recorded only once. This sequence joins TRBV15 and TRBJ2-5, with a possible D match to TRBD1 (7 bases). The CDR3 is 16 amino acids. V lost 4 bases to trimming and J lost 5 bases, with 20 bases between them. CDR1 and CDR2 (germline): LNHNV, YYDKDF (reference sequence). The CDR3 loop is CATSTSNAGGSETQYF. The CDR3 nucleotides read TGTGCCACCAGCACCTCAAATGCAGGGGGGTCGGAGACCCAGTACTTC.

The gene calls are TRBV18 and TRBJ2-7, with 10 bases aligning to TRBD1. The CDR3 is made up of 15 amino acids. Germline V gene lookup returns CDR1 KGHSH and CDR2 LQKENI. With 4 bases clipped from V and 5 bases from J, the junction kept 8 bases outside the gene matches. The CDR3 region has the DNA TGTGCCAGCTCACAGACCGGGACAGGGGTCCACGAGCAGTACTTC. This translates into CASSQTGTGVHEQYF.

V and J are TRBV7-2 and TRBJ2-7, with TRBD1 matching over 9 bases. The CDR3 length is 14 residues. Germline CDR1 SGHTA, CDR2 FQGNSA. J lost 5 bases, V lost 4 bases, and 6 bases had no gene match. The CDR3 sequence: CASSWGQGPHEQYF. In DNA form, the CDR3 reads TGTGCCAGCAGCTGGGGACAGGGACCCCACGAGCAGTACTTC. Drawing the rest from reference TRBV7-2 and TRBJ2-7, the complete variable domain is GAGVSQSPSNKVTEKGKDVELRCDPISGHTALYWYRQSLGQGLEFLIYFQGNSAPDKSGLPSDRFSAERTGGSVSTLTIQRTQQEDSAVYLCASSWGQGPHEQYFGPGTRLTVT.

This clone is categorized as medium-sized. CDR3 bases: TGCGCCAGCAGCCAAGTTCGGAGACGACTAAAACTGTTTTTT. It specifies CASSQVRRRLKLFF. This rearrangement joins TRBV4-3 to TRBJ1-4; D not resolved. The germline gives CDR1 LGHNA, CDR2 YSLEER. This CDR3 contains 14 residues. Trimming stripped 1 base from V and 10 bases from J, with 13 bases between.

This clone was counted a single time. The same CDR3 is also encoded by other DNA sequences in this sample. This chain links TRBV9 with TRBJ2-7; D might be TRBD2 (5 bases). This CDR3 contains 14 residues. Germline V gene data show CDR1 as SGDLS and CDR2 as YYNGEE. V lost 1 base and J lost 2, with 10 bases in between. The CDR3 spells CASSVTGKAYEQYF. The CDR3 nucleotides are TGTGCCAGCAGCGTAACCGGGAAGGCCTACGAGCAGTACTTC.

J is TRBJ1-3 and V is TRBV4-2; D not resolved. This CDR3 has 15 residues. V lost 0 bases to trimming and J lost 4 bases, with 10 bases between them. Per germline, CDR1 LGHNA and CDR2 YNFKEQ. CDR3 sequence reads: CASSQDFLSGNTIYF. DNA for the CDR3: TGTGCCAGCAGCCAAGACTTTCTCTCGGGAAACACCATATATTTT.

The chain has TRBV6-6 and TRBJ2-7, with 8 positions matching TRBD1. The length of the CDR3 is 14 residues. The germline V gene has CDR1 MNHNY and CDR2 SVGAGI (reference sequence). V was pared by 0 bases and J by 3 bases, with 1 base of the junction left unmatched. The CDR3 loop reads CASSYSQGVYEQYF. The CDR3 bases are TGTGCCAGCAGTTACTCACAGGGGGTCTACGAGCAGTACTTC.

The J gene is TRBJ2-7, the V gene TRBV7-8; tentative D call: TRBD2 (6 bases). The V gene lost 5 bases and the J gene lost 5 bases, with 13 bases spanning the gap. The germline gives CDR1 SGHVS, CDR2 FQNEAQ. The CDR3 is 13 residues long. Here the CDR3 reads CASSNRERNEQYF. CDR3 DNA sequence: TGTGCCAGCAGCAACCGGGAGAGGAACGAGCAGTACTTC.

This rearrangement joins TRBV19 to TRBJ1-2, with D possibly TRBD1 on 5 matching bases. The CDR3 length is 14 residues. The V end was cut by 6 bases, the J end by 3 bases, with 14 bases between. Germline V lookup: CDR1 LNHDA, CDR2 SQIVND (reference sequence). The CDR3: CASSILGPDYGYTF. The CDR3 coding sequence is TGTGCCAGTAGCATTTTGGGGCCTGACTATGGCTACACCTTC.

The rearrangement links TRBV19 to TRBJ1-5, with 9 positions matching TRBD1. J was trimmed by 7 bases and V by 3 bases; bases with no gene match: 7. The CDR3 is 15 residues long. CDR1 is LNHDA and CDR2 is SQIVND in the germline V gene (reference sequence). CDR3 nucleotides: TGTGCCAGTAGTATGGGGGACAGGGTAAAGCAGCCCCAGCATTTT. It is translated as CASSMGDRVKQPQHF.

The rearrangement links TRBV18 to TRBJ2-6, with D hard to call. Germline V gene sequence: CDR1 KGHSH, CDR2 LQKENI. V lost 1 base to trimming and J lost 3 bases, with 7 bases between them. There are 15 residues in the CDR3. Here the CDR3 DNA reads TGTGCCAGCTCACCACAGGGAATTGGGGCCAACGTCCTGACTTTC. This translates into CASSPQGIGANVLTF.